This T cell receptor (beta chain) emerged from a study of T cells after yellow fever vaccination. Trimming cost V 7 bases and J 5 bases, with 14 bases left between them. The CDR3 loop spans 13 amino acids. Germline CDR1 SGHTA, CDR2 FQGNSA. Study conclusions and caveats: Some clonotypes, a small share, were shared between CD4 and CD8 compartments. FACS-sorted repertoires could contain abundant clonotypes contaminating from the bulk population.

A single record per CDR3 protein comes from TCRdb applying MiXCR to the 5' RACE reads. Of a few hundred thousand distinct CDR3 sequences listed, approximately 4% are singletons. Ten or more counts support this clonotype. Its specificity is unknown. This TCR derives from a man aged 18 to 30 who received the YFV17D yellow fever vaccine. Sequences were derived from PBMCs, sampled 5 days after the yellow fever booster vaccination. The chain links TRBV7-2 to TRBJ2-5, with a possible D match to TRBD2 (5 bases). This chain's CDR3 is CASIPGGWETQYF. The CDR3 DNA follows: TGTGCCAGCATCCCAGGCGGGTGGGAGACCCAGTACTTC.